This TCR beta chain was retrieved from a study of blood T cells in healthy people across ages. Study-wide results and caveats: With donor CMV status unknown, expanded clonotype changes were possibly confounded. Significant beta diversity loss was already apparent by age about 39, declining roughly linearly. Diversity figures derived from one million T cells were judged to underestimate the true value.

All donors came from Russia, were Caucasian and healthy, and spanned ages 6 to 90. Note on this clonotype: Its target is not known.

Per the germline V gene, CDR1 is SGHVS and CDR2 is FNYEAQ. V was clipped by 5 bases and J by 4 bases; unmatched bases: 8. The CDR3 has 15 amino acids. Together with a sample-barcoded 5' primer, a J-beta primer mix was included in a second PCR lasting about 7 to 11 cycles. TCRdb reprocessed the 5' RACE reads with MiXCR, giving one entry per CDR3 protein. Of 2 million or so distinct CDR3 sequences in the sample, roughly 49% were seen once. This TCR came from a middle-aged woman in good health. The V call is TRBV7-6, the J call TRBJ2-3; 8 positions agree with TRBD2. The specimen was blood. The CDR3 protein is CASSPSHGGADTQYF. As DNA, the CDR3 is TGTGCCAGCAGCCCTAGCCACGGGGGGGCAGATACGCAGTATTTT. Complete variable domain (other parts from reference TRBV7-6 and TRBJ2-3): GAGVSQSPRYKVTKRGQDVALRCDPISGHVSLYWYRQALGQGPEFLTYFNYEAQQDKSGLPNDRFSAERPEGSISTLTIQRTEQRDSAMYRCASSPSHGGADTQYFGPGTRLTVL.